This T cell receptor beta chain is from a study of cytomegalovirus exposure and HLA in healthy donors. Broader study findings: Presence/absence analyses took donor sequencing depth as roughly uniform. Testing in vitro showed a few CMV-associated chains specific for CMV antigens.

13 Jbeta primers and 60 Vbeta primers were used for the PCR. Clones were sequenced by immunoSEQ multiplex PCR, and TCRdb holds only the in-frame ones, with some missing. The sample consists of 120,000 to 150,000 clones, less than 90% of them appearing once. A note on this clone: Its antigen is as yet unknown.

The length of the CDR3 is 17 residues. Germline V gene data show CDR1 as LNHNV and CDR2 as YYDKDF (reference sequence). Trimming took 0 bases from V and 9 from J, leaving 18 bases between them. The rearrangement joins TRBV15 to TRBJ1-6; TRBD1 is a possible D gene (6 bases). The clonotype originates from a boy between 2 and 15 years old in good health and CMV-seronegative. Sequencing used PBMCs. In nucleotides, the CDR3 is TGTGCCACCAGCAGAGATATCAGGGGTCGGTGGGGTTCACCCCTCCACTTT. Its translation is CATSRDIRGRWGSPLHF. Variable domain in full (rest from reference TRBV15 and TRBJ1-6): DAMVIQNPRYQVTQFGKPVTLSCSQTLNHNVMYWYQQKSSQAPKLLFHYYDKDFNNEADTPDNFQSRRPNTSFCFLDIRSPGLGDTAMYLCATSRDIRGRWGSPLHFGNGTRLTVT.